Listed below are T cell receptor beta chains from one sample, sequenced in a study of T-cell reconstitution after alpha-beta-depleted transplantation in children. MiXCR, applied by TCRdb to the PCR reads, yields one record per CDR3 protein. The table has under 400,000 distinct CDR3 sequences, around 20% seen once; the top ten hold 11%. This sample comprised PBMCs, mostly from graft donor cells, obtained 180 days after TCRalphabeta/CD19-depleted stem cell transplant. The receptor source for this set is a male patient between 10 and 17 years old who had a stem cell transplant for acute lymphoblastic leukemia, so the T cells may come from the graft donor. The CDR3 runs from the conserved cysteine through the conserved F or W. A D gene is named only where the DNA matches it firmly. For some rows the clone size is stated as once, few or many, or as a class when expanded; others skip it.

>TRBV7-9|many|TRBJ2-7|-
CASSLAGAGWDEQYF
TGTGCCAGCAGCTTGGCCGGGGCAGGGTGGGACGAGCAGTACTTC
>TRBV7-9|few|TRBJ1-2|-
CASSLVRAHGYTF
TGTGCCAGCAGCTTAGTAAGGGCTCATGGCTACACCTTC
>TRBV3-1|few|TRBJ2-3|-
CASSQVPATDTQYF
TGTGCCAGCAGCCAAGTACCAGCCACAGATACGCAGTATTTT
>TRBV7-8|-|TRBJ2-7|-
CASSLAGLDLNEQYF
TGTGCCAGCAGCTTAGCGGGGCTGGACCTGAACGAGCAGTACTTC
>TRBV15|-|TRBJ2-3|TRBD2
CATSRGGDGMTDTQYF
TGTGCCACCAGCAGGGGAGGGGACGGGATGACAGATACGCAGTATTTT
>TRBV5-1|few|TRBJ2-5|TRBD1
CASSNPGQGRGETQYF
TGCGCCAGCAGTAACCCTGGACAGGGGAGGGGAGAGACCCAGTACTTC
>TRBV20-1|-|TRBJ1-2|-
CSASARYGYTF
TGCAGTGCGTCCGCCCGTTATGGCTACACCTTC
>TRBV18|few|TRBJ2-5|-
CASSISGETQYF
TGTGCCAGCTCAATCTCCGGAGAGACCCAGTACTTC
>TRBV5-1|-|TRBJ2-3|TRBD1
CASGQGFNAQYF
TGCGCCAGCGGACAGGGTTTCAATGCGCAGTATTTT
>TRBV7-9|few|TRBJ1-5|-
CASSLGKEPQHF
TGTGCCAGCAGCTTGGGTAAGGAGCCCCAGCATTTT
>TRBV20-1|few|TRBJ1-6|TRBD1
CSADTTLTGGSSPLHF
TGCAGTGCTGACACTACCTTGACAGGGGGCAGTTCACCCCTCCACTTT
>TRBV11-2|few|TRBJ2-7|-
CASSPLSCPYEQYF
TGTGCCAGCAGCCCCCTCAGTTGCCCCTACGAGCAGTACTTC
>TRBV7-9|-|TRBJ2-1|TRBD2
CASSSGLAGNQQFF
TGTGCCAGCAGCTCGGGACTAGCGGGGAACCAGCAGTTCTTC
>TRBV12-3/TRBV12-4|-|TRBJ1-1|-
CASSLTQAFF
TGTGCCAGCAGTTTAACACAAGCTTTCTTT
>TRBV5-6|few|TRBJ2-7|-
CASSLDQGVVQYF
TGTGCCAGCAGCTTGGACCAGGGAGTAGTGCAGTACTTC
>TRBV7-2|few|TRBJ1-5|TRBD1
CASSLAANRDRVGQPQHF
TGTGCCAGCAGCTTAGCGGCGAACCGGGACAGGGTTGGCCAGCCCCAGCATTTT
>TRBV4-1|few|TRBJ2-1|-
CASADTGNEQFF
TGCGCCAGCGCGGATACGGGCAATGAGCAGTTCTTC
>TRBV7-3|few|TRBJ2-2|-
CASSLRPGTPGRELFF
TGTGCCAGCAGCTTAAGGCCGGGGACTCCGGGTCGGGAGCTGTTTTTT
>TRBV7-3|-|TRBJ2-7|-
CASSVTGLRPGEQYF
TGTGCCAGCAGCGTAACGGGACTCCGGCCGGGGGAGCAGTACTTC
>TRBV6-6|few|TRBJ1-4|-
CASSSPLGKGFF
TGTGCCAGCAGTTCCCCCTTGGGAAAAGGGTTTTTT
>TRBV29-1|-|TRBJ1-1|-
CSVEEVGVRTEAFF
TGCAGCGTTGAAGAGGTGGGGGTGAGGACTGAAGCTTTCTTT
>TRBV7-8|-|TRBJ2-5|-
CASSLEDGNSETQYF
TGTGCCAGCAGCTTAGAGGACGGGAACTCGGAGACCCAGTACTTC
>TRBV6-5|few|TRBJ1-1|-
CASSYSQGSVDTEAFF
TGTGCCAGCAGTTACTCGCAGGGTTCGGTAGACACTGAAGCTTTCTTT
>TRBV5-1|few|TRBJ1-1|TRBD1
CASSLAGGPNTEAFF
TGCGCCAGCAGCTTGGCAGGGGGCCCGAACACTGAAGCTTTCTTT
>TRBV12-3/TRBV12-4|-|TRBJ2-1|TRBD1
CASKPGQGHEQFF
TGTGCCAGCAAGCCGGGACAGGGCCATGAGCAGTTCTTC
>TRBV12-3/TRBV12-4|-|TRBJ2-3|-
CASSRLYTDTQYF
TGTGCCAGCAGTAGATTGTACACAGATACGCAGTATTTT
>TRBV20-1|-|TRBJ2-7|-
CSARDSARASYEQYF
TGCAGTGCTAGAGATTCGGCCAGGGCATCCTACGAGCAGTACTTC
>TRBV12-3/TRBV12-4|few|TRBJ2-1|-
CASSPRGSGDYNEQFF
TGTGCCAGCAGTCCCCGTGGTAGCGGAGACTACAATGAGCAGTTCTTC
>TRBV7-9|-|TRBJ2-2|TRBD1
CASSGSTGANTGELFF
TGTGCCAGCAGCGGTTCCACAGGGGCTAACACCGGGGAGCTGTTTTTT
>TRBV12-3/TRBV12-4|few|TRBJ2-1|-
CASSLARRLVGRNEQFF
TGTGCCAGCAGTTTAGCCCGCCGACTAGTGGGCCGAAATGAGCAGTTCTTC
>TRBV5-1|-|TRBJ2-1|TRBD2
CASSLGRGAYNEQFF
TGCGCCAGCAGCTTGGGGCGGGGGGCCTACAATGAGCAGTTCTTC
>TRBV25-1|-|TRBJ1-2|-
CASSEGAAYGYTF
TGTGCCAGCAGTGAAGGGGCAGCCTATGGCTACACCTTC
>TRBV24-1|-|TRBJ2-1|TRBD2
CATSGGRRGEQFF
TGTGCCACCAGTGGCGGGAGAAGGGGTGAGCAGTTCTTC
>TRBV4-1|-|TRBJ2-3|-
CASSPRLGSALTDTQYF
TGCGCCAGCAGCCCCCGACTTGGTAGCGCCCTCACAGATACGCAGTATTTT
>TRBV20-1|-|TRBJ1-5|-
CSAKKGGSNQPQHF
TGCAGTGCTAAGAAAGGGGGTAGCAATCAGCCCCAGCATTTT
>TRBV5-1|-|TRBJ1-1|TRBD1
CASSPGQGYTEAFF
TGCGCCAGCAGCCCAGGACAGGGGTACACTGAAGCTTTCTTT
>TRBV29-1|-|TRBJ2-2|-
CSGSEGTGELFF
TGCAGCGGGAGCGAAGGCACCGGGGAGCTGTTTTTT
>TRBV20-1|few|TRBJ2-7|-
CSAQTAKGSYEQYF
TGCAGTGCCCAAACAGCGAAGGGCTCCTACGAGCAGTACTTC